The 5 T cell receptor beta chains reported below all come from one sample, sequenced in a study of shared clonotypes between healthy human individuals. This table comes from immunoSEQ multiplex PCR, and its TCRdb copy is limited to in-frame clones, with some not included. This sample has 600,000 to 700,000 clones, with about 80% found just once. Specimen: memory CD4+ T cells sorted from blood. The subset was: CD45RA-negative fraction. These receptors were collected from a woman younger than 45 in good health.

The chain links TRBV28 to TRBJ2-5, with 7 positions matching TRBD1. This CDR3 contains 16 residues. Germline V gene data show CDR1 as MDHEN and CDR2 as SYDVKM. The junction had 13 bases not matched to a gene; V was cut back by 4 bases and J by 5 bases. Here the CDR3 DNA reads TGTGCCAGCAGTTCCAGCACAGGGGCTAGGTGGGAGACCCAGTACTTC. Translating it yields CASSSSTGARWETQYF.

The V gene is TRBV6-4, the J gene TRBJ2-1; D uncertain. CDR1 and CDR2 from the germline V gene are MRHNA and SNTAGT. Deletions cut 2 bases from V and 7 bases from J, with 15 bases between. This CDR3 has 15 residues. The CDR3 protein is CASSDLGSTLNEQFF. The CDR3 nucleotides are TGTGCCAGCAGTGACCTGGGATCCACTTTGAATGAGCAGTTCTTC.

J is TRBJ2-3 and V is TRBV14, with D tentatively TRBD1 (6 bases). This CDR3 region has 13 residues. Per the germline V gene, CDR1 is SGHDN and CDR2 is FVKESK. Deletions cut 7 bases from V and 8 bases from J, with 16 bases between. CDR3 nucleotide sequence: TGTGCCAGCAATAAGCAGGGGTACGGTACGCAGTATTTT. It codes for CASNKQGYGTQYF.

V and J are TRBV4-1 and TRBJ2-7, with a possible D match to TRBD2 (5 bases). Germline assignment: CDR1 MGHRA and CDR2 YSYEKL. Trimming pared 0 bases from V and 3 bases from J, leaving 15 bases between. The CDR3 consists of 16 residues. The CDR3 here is CASSQEKGLADYEQYF. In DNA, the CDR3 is TGCGCCAGCAGCCAAGAAAAGGGCCTAGCCGACTACGAGCAGTACTTC.

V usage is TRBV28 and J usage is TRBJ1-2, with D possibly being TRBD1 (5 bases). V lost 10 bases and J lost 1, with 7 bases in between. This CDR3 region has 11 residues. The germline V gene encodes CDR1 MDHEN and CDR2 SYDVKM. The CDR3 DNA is TGTGCCACGACAGTTAACTATGGCTACACCTTC. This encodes CATTVNYGYTF.